Shown below are 20 T cell receptor beta chains from a single sample sequenced in a study of blood T cell repertoires in COVID-19. The table came from immunoSEQ multiplex PCR; TCRdb's copy has only in-frame clones and leaves some out. The sample shows tens of thousands of clones, about nine tenths of them seen only once. Source material: peripheral blood. Receptors originate from a human donor in a cohort sampled during active COVID-19.

This sequence joins TRBV7-8 and TRBJ2-5, with 9 bases fitting TRBD2. V lost 7 bases and J lost 1; bases outside the gene matches: 4. Germline V gives CDR1 SGHVS, CDR2 FQNEAQ. The CDR3 length is 14 residues. In DNA, the CDR3 is TGTGCCAGCAAGGTAGCGGGGGCCCAAGAGACCCAGTACTTC. It translates to CASKVAGAQETQYF.

The chain carries TRBV6-2 or TRBV6-3 and TRBJ1-1; no firm D call. V lost 2 bases, J lost 6 bases, and 10 bases lay in between. Germline V CDR1 and CDR2: MNHEY, SVGEGT. The CDR3 length is 13 residues. The CDR3 DNA reads as TGTGCCAGCAGTTACGCGCAGGCAGCTGAAGCTTTCTTT. Translated, it gives CASSYAQAAEAFF.

The rearrangement joins TRBV18 to TRBJ1-2, with a weak D call TRBD1 (5 bases). The CDR3 has 15 residues. Trimming took 3 bases from V and 4 from J, leaving 15 bases between them. Germline CDR1 KGHSH, CDR2 LQKENI. In DNA form, the CDR3 reads TGTGCCAGCTCACCTCTCGCCCAGGGCAGCTATGGCTACACCTTC. Protein: CASSPLAQGSYGYTF.

This clone is a singleton in its sample. The gene calls are TRBV27 and TRBJ2-7, with TRBD1 matching 8 bases. The ends lost 11 bases at V and 2 bases at J; junction bases unmatched: 8. Germline lookup yields CDR1 MNHEY and CDR2 SMNVEV (reference sequence). This CDR3 spans 13 amino acids. CDR3 nucleotide sequence: TGTGCCGCTAGGGACAGGCAAACCTACGAGCAGTACTTC. Translating gives CAARDRQTYEQYF.

This chain uses TRBV5-1 with TRBJ2-7; D possibly corresponds to TRBD1 (5 bases). This CDR3 is 13 amino acids long. Trimming shortened V by 3 bases and J by 6 bases, and 13 bases separated the two germline ends. CDR1 is SGHRS, CDR2 YFSETQ, per germline. CDR3 in amino acids: CASSSRGAGEQYF. The CDR3 coding sequence is TGCGCCAGCAGCTCACGTGGGGCTGGCGAGCAGTACTTC. Using reference TRBV5-1 and TRBJ2-7 for the parts outside the CDR3, the full variable domain is KAGVTQTPRYLIKTRGQQVTLSCSPISGHRSVSWYQQTPGQGLQFLFEYFSETQRNKGNFPGRFSGRQFSNSRSEMNVSTLELGDSALYLCASSSRGAGEQYFGPGTRLTVT.

The chain has TRBV9 and TRBJ2-1, with TRBD2 as a possible D gene (6 bases). The V and J ends lost 0 bases and 0 bases respectively, with 19 bases between them. This CDR3 contains 19 residues. Germline V lookup: CDR1 SGDLS, CDR2 YYNGEE. CDR3 sequence reads: CASSVGGGLASSSYNEQFF. DNA of the CDR3: TGTGCCAGCAGCGTAGGGGGCGGGCTAGCGTCGAGCTCCTACAATGAGCAGTTCTTC.

The V gene is TRBV5-4, the J gene TRBJ2-7; TRBD2 aligns across 8 bases. Trimming took 2 bases from V and 2 from J; bases not matched to a gene: 3. The CDR3 is 14 amino acids. Germline CDR1 and CDR2: SGHNT and YYREEE (reference sequence). CDR3 nucleotide sequence: TGTGCCAGCAGCTTTAGCGGGAACGCCTACGAGCAGTACTTC. It specifies CASSFSGNAYEQYF. The entire variable domain, with the rest obtained from reference TRBV5-4 and TRBJ2-7, is as follows: ETGVTQSPTHLIKTRGQQVTLRCSSQSGHNTVSWYQQALGQGPQFIFQYYREEENGRGNFPPRFSGLQFPNYSSELNVNALELDDSALYLCASSFSGNAYEQYFGPGTRLTVT.

The V call is TRBV27, the J call TRBJ2-6; 8 nucleotides line up with TRBD1. Germline loops: CDR1 MNHEY, CDR2 SMNVEV (reference sequence). The CDR3 spans 17 residues. J lost 0 bases, V lost 6 bases, and 7 bases had no gene match. The CDR3 nucleotides are TGTGCCAGCAGACGCGGGACAGGCGGCTCTGGGGCCAACGTCCTGACTTTC. Its protein product is CASRRGTGGSGANVLTF. The variable domain in full, with the rest retrieved from reference TRBV27 and TRBJ2-6, is EAQVTQNPRYLITVTGKKLTVTCSQNMNHEYMSWYRQDPGLGLRQIYYSMNVEVTDKGDVPEGYKVSRKEKRNFPLILESPSPNQTSLYFCASRRGTGGSGANVLTFGAGSRLTVL.

In DNA form, the CDR3 reads TGTGCCAGCAGTTTATTTGGGCCAGCGGGCCCTTACAATGAGCAGTTCTTC. It encodes CASSLFGPAGPYNEQFF. This chain uses TRBV27 with TRBJ2-1; D is perhaps TRBD2 (6 bases). Deletions cut 1 base from V and 4 bases from J, with 17 bases between. Germline V gene sequence: CDR1 MNHEY, CDR2 SMNVEV (reference sequence). This CDR3 region has 17 residues.

J is TRBJ2-7 and V is TRBV9, with TRBD1 identical over 7 bases. V lost 0 bases to trimming and J lost 4 bases; unmatched junction nucleotides: 4. Germline values: CDR1 SGDLS, CDR2 YYNGEE. The CDR3 consists of 14 residues. CDR3 nucleotides: TGTGCCAGCAGCGTAGCGGGCAGGGGGTACGAGCAGTACTTC. Protein sequence: CASSVAGRGYEQYF.

This clone was recorded once. The V call is TRBV4-2, the J call TRBJ2-7, with D possibly matching TRBD2 (5 bases). The germline V and J ends were trimmed by 4 bases and 6 bases, with 10 bases remaining between them. This CDR3 is built from 12 residues. Germline CDR1 reads LGHNA; CDR2 reads YNFKEQ. In DNA, the CDR3 is TGTGCCAGCAGCCCGCCCGGAGGCGAGCAGTACTTC. Protein product: CASSPPGGEQYF.

V gene TRBV27 combines with J gene TRBJ2-2; a possible D gene is TRBD2 (5 bases). Trimming took off 4 bases at V and 0 bases at J, with 12 bases between the two ends. The CDR3 runs to 16 residues. Germline assignment: CDR1 MNHEY and CDR2 SMNVEV (reference sequence). CDR3 in DNA: TGTGCCAGCAGTTCCCACTCCGGGACGAACACCGGGGAGCTGTTTTTT. The encoded protein is CASSSHSGTNTGELFF.

The chain combines TRBV2 with TRBJ2-7; 8 bases match TRBD2. The trim removed 4 bases at V and 3 bases at J, leaving 5 bases unmatched. The germline CDR1 and CDR2 sequences are SNHLY and FYNNEI. The CDR3 is 14 amino acids. The CDR3 region is CASSVDAGGYEQYF. The CDR3 DNA reads TGTGCCAGCAGTGTAGATGCGGGAGGCTACGAGCAGTACTTC.

The chain employs TRBV4-3 and TRBJ2-7, with a possible D match to TRBD1 (5 bases). Germline V gene data show CDR1 as LGHNA and CDR2 as YSLEER. V was trimmed by 1 base and J by 3 bases, leaving 13 bases between them. This CDR3 region has 15 residues. The CDR3 loop is CASSQGQGGGYEQYF. CDR3 nucleotide sequence: TGCGCCAGCAGCCAAGGGCAGGGCGGTGGCTACGAGCAGTACTTC.

J is TRBJ1-1 and V is TRBV29-1; D gene uncertain. Germline V gene data show CDR1 as SQVTM and CDR2 as ANQGSEA. Trimming took off 1 base at V and 4 bases at J, with 13 bases between the two ends. The length of the CDR3 is 14 residues. In DNA form, the CDR3 reads TGCAGCGTTGAAGCTTCGCCGGAGGGCACTGAAGCTTTCTTT. Translating gives CSVEASPEGTEAFF.

The J gene is TRBJ1-2, the V gene TRBV6-5; 7 positions match TRBD1. The length of the CDR3 is 13 residues. Unmatched junction bases numbered 5, after V lost 6 bases and J lost 4 bases. Germline V lookup: CDR1 MNHEY, CDR2 SVGAGI. The DNA for the CDR3 is TGTGCCAGCAGAGCTTGGACAGGCTATGGCTACACCTTC. It specifies CASRAWTGYGYTF.

The genes are TRBV3-1 (or the pseudogene TRBV3-2) and TRBJ2-2, with 9 nucleotides matching TRBD1. After removal of 2 bases from V and 3 bases from J, the junction contained 10 bases not matched to a gene. Germline V lookup: CDR1 LGHDT, CDR2 YNNKEL (reference sequence). CDR3 size: 18 residues. The CDR3 loop is CASSQPRTGEKDTGELFF. The CDR3 DNA sequence: TGTGCCAGCAGCCAACCCCGGACAGGGGAGAAGGACACCGGGGAGCTGTTTTTT.

Here the CDR3 reads CASSMSSTGSAGGYTF. The DNA for the CDR3 is TGTGCCAGTAGTATGTCCTCGACAGGGTCGGCGGGTGGCTACACCTTC. The rearrangement uses TRBV19 and TRBJ1-2, with 7 bases matching TRBD1. CDR3 length: 16 residues. The V gene's germline CDR1 is LNHDA and CDR2 SQIVND (reference sequence). V dropped 3 bases and J dropped 7; count of bases not matched to a gene: 14. The full variable domain, completed using reference TRBV19 and TRBJ1-2, is DGGITQSPKYLFRKEGQNVTLSCEQNLNHDAMYWYRQDPGQGLRLIYYSQIVNDFQKGDIAEGYSVSREKKESFPLTVTSAQKNPTAFYLCASSMSSTGSAGGYTFGSGTRLTVV.

The rearrangement joins TRBV5-5 to TRBJ2-7; 10 bases map to TRBD1. After removal of 5 bases from V and 2 bases from J, the junction contained 1 base not matched to a gene. The length of the CDR3 is 13 residues. Germline CDR1 and CDR2: SGHKS and YYEKEE (reference sequence). CDR3 loop: CASRDRGAYEQYF. CDR3 DNA sequence: TGTGCCAGCAGGGACAGGGGGGCCTACGAGCAGTACTTC.

The V call is TRBV5-6, the J call TRBJ1-1, with 7 bases that match TRBD1. CDR3 size: 14 residues. The V segment lost 2 bases and the J segment 1 base; nucleotides outside the gene matches: 2. The germline V gene encodes CDR1 SGHDT and CDR2 YYEEEE. This chain's CDR3 is CASSFRGENTEAFF. In DNA, the CDR3 is TGTGCCAGCAGCTTCAGGGGGGAGAACACTGAAGCTTTCTTT.